Listed here are 10 T cell receptor beta chains from one sample, sequenced in a study of PD-L1 blockade in urothelial cancer. The protocol was immunoSEQ multiplex PCR, while the TCRdb copy is restricted to in-frame clones and leaves out a portion. Of more than 85,000 clones detected, around 86% appear once; the ten largest clones hold 1.5% to 2.5%. The sample's time point: pretreatment peripheral blood. Sequencing used PBMCs, obtained around atezolizumab (anti-PD-L1) treatment. The source of these receptors is a man aged 60-69 years with urothelial cancer.

CDR3 nucleotide sequence: TGTGCCAGCAGTCTGGGACAATCCTCTGGGGCCAACGTCCTGACTTTC. This encodes CASSLGQSSGANVLTF. J is TRBJ2-6 and V is TRBV28; maybe TRBD1 (6 bases). The V end was cut by 5 bases, the J end by 0 bases, with 11 bases between. This CDR3 is built from 16 residues. The germline CDR1 and CDR2 sequences are MDHEN and SYDVKM. The variable domain in full, with the rest retrieved from reference TRBV28 and TRBJ2-6, is DVKVTQSSRYLVKRTGEKVFLECVQDMDHENMFWYRQDPGLGLRLIYFSYDVKMKEKGDIPEGYSVSREKKERFSLILESASTNQTSMYLCASSLGQSSGANVLTFGAGSRLTVL.

This chain connects TRBV6-1 to TRBJ2-1; the D gene is possibly TRBD2 (6 bases). The CDR3 has 15 amino acids. Per the germline V gene, CDR1 is MNHNS and CDR2 is SASEGT. The V gene lost 6 bases and the J gene lost 7 bases, with 19 bases spanning the gap. The CDR3 coding sequence is TGTGCCAGCAGCGGAAGGAGGGCGAAGCTGAATGAGCAGTTCTTC. This codes for CASSGRRAKLNEQFF.

The V call is TRBV11-2, the J call TRBJ1-4; 7 positions match TRBD1. This CDR3 has 14 amino acids. CDR1 SGHAT and CDR2 FQNNGV come from the germline V gene. The junction had 6 bases not matched to a gene; V was cut back by 5 bases and J by 6 bases. This CDR3 is CASSLQRGHEKLFF. For the CDR3, the DNA is TGTGCCAGCAGCCTTCAAAGGGGGCATGAAAAACTGTTTTTT.

This clone has only one observation. This chain joins TRBV27 and TRBJ1-5; no clear D. Trimming removed 6 bases from V and 6 bases from J, with 12 bases in between. Germline values: CDR1 MNHEY, CDR2 SMNVEV (reference sequence). There are 13 residues in the CDR3. For the CDR3, the DNA is TGTGCCAGCAGCCGCGGCGTAACTCAGCCCCAGCATTTT. The encoded protein is CASSRGVTQPQHF.

The chain combines TRBV2 with TRBJ2-7; tentatively, D is TRBD2 (6 bases). CDR1 is SNHLY, CDR2 FYNNEI, per germline. The ends were cut back, 9 bases at V and 0 bases at J, with 12 bases in the middle. The CDR3 spans 13 residues. The CDR3: CAREGEVSYEQYF. The CDR3 nucleotides are TGTGCCAGAGAAGGGGAGGTCTCCTACGAGCAGTACTTC.

The chain recombines TRBV4-1 with TRBJ2-4, with 10 bases that match TRBD2. Germline loops: CDR1 MGHRA, CDR2 YSYEKL. The junction had 15 bases not matched to a gene; V was cut back by 0 bases and J by 13 bases. The CDR3 is 17 residues long. The chain's CDR3 is CASSQEAGGSTSGIQYF. CDR3 sequence (DNA): TGCGCCAGCAGCCAAGAGGCAGGCGGATCTACTAGCGGGATACAGTACTTC.

The chain uses TRBV7-9 and TRBJ2-1, with a weak D call TRBD1 (6 bases). The CDR3 sequence is 19 residues long. CDR1 is SEHNR and CDR2 is FQNEAQ in the germline V gene (reference sequence). V shed 6 bases and J shed 4 bases, with 28 bases lying between them. The CDR3 spells CASRPLGAGDTRPYNEQFF. In DNA, the CDR3 is TGTGCCAGCAGGCCTCTGGGGGCAGGGGACACTAGGCCTTACAATGAGCAGTTCTTC.

The chain carries TRBV7-2 and TRBJ2-2; possibly TRBD2 for D (6 bases). In germline, CDR1 is SGHTA, CDR2 FQGNSA. Trimming stripped 6 bases from V and 4 bases from J, with 9 bases between. The CDR3 is 13 residues long. The CDR3 DNA reads as TGTGCCAGCAGTACCGGGGGCACCGGGGAGCTGTTTTTT. Translating gives CASSTGGTGELFF.

This clone was detected a few times. CDR3 amino acids: CARGQGGTDTQYF. CDR3 nucleotide sequence: TGTGCCAGGGGACAGGGTGGCACAGATACGCAGTATTTT. This rearrangement joins TRBV2 to TRBJ2-3; 9 bases align to TRBD1. V dropped 9 bases and J dropped 1; count of bases not matched to a gene: 2. The CDR3 contains 13 residues. Germline CDR1 is SNHLY and CDR2 is FYNNEI.

The chain is built from TRBV7-9 and TRBJ2-5; 11 bases are shared with TRBD2. CDR1 SEHNR and CDR2 FQNEAQ come from the germline V gene (reference sequence). The CDR3 covers 14 residues. The trim removed 5 bases at V and 4 bases at J, leaving 3 bases unmatched. CDR3 sequence reads: CASSPGLAGETQYF. CDR3 nucleotide sequence: TGTGCCAGCAGCCCCGGACTAGCGGGAGAGACCCAGTACTTC.